One T cell receptor beta chain is described in this entry. TCRdb independently ran MiXCR on the RT-PCR reads; one entry per CDR3 protein. The sample lists about 680,000 distinct CDR3 sequences, approximately 14% occurring once. The sample was memory CD4+ T cells from blood. This sequence was found in a female donor in good health, serving as a healthy control.

In DNA, the CDR3 is TGTGCCAGCAGCAGACTGGGGAGGAACACCGGGGAGCTGTTTTTT. Residues: CASSRLGRNTGELFF. This chain connects TRBV5-8 to TRBJ2-2, with D perhaps TRBD2 (5 bases). CDR3 length equals 15 residues. Trimming removed 4 bases from V and 1 base from J, with 11 bases in between. Per germline, CDR1 SGHTS and CDR2 YDEGEE.